Following are 10 T cell receptor beta chains from one sample sequenced in a study of preoperative IRX-2 immunotherapy in early breast cancer. The treatment was: preoperative locoregional IRX-2 cytokine immunotherapy. Produced via immunoSEQ multiplex PCR; TCRdb's table is partial and in-frame only. Of 9,500 to 14,000 clones in the sample, approximately 79% were seen once. The source material was lymph node tissue, sampled before IRX-2 immunotherapy. The receptors derive from a human donor with breast cancer.

In its sample, this clone was seen a few times. The gene calls are TRBV10-2 and TRBJ1-1; D is unclear. The V gene lost 10 bases and the J gene lost 3 bases, with 15 bases spanning the gap. CDR1 is WSHSY and CDR2 is SAAADI in the germline V gene. The CDR3 extends over 13 amino acids. The DNA of the CDR3 is TGCGCCACTCAAATTAAGCTGGACACTGAAGCTTTCTTT. It is translated as CATQIKLDTEAFF.

This clone has only a few counts. The chain joins TRBV18 to TRBJ1-1, with a tentative D call TRBD1 (6 bases). Trimming pared 7 bases from V and 5 bases from J, leaving 14 bases between. From germline, CDR1 is KGHSH and CDR2 LQKENI. The CDR3 has 13 amino acids. The CDR3 loop is CASLPRGGTEAFF. The CDR3 DNA sequence: TGTGCCAGCTTACCCAGGGGAGGAACTGAAGCTTTCTTT.

The J gene is TRBJ1-1, the V gene TRBV28; TRBD1 is a possible D gene (5 bases). Germline lookup yields CDR1 MDHEN and CDR2 SYDVKM. V was pared by 5 bases and J by 2 bases, with 18 bases between. The CDR3 spans 16 residues. The CDR3 DNA is TGTGCCAGCAGTCCCCTCAGGGTAAGGGGAAACACTGAAGCTTTCTTT. It encodes CASSPLRVRGNTEAFF.

The V gene is TRBV19, the J gene TRBJ1-2, with 7 nucleotides matching TRBD1. CDR1 is LNHDA and CDR2 is SQIVND in the germline V gene (reference sequence). V shed 4 bases and J 4 bases; nucleotides not matched to a gene: 0. CDR3 length: 12 amino acids. The CDR3 DNA reads TGTGCCAGTAGTACAGGGGGCTATGGCTACACCTTC. It is translated as CASSTGGYGYTF.

V usage is TRBV6-8 and J usage is TRBJ2-7; the D gene is possibly TRBD2 (5 bases). CDR1 is MNHGY and CDR2 is SAAAGT in the germline V gene. This CDR3 is 15 amino acids long. Deletions cut 6 bases from V and 0 bases from J, with 15 bases between. The CDR3 nucleotides are TGTGCCAGCAGCCCGGACTTCCAAAGCTCCTACGAGCAGTACTTC. This gives the protein CASSPDFQSSYEQYF.

Only one count was recorded for this clone. The rearrangement uses TRBV7-8 and TRBJ1-3; D possibly corresponds to TRBD1 (6 bases). V was pared by 10 bases and J by 0 bases, with 13 bases between. The CDR3 is 14 residues long. CDR1 is SGHVS and CDR2 is FQNEAQ in the germline V gene. The CDR3 coding sequence is TGTGCCACCGATAGGGGGGGCTCTGGAAACACCATATATTTT. Translating it yields CATDRGGSGNTIYF.

V gene TRBV18 combines with J gene TRBJ2-1, with a weak D call TRBD2 (5 bases). Germline assignment: CDR1 KGHSH and CDR2 LQKENI. The germline V and J ends were trimmed by 2 bases and 0 bases, with 5 bases remaining between them. The CDR3 runs 14 residues. DNA for the CDR3: TGTGCCAGCTCACCAACTAGCTCCTACAATGAGCAGTTCTTC. It codes for CASSPTSSYNEQFF.

The CDR3 bases are TGTGCCAGCAGCTTGCCGGCTAAGAGCTCCTACGAGCAGTACTTC. Amino acids: CASSLPAKSSYEQYF. V and J are TRBV11-3 and TRBJ2-7; D is unresolved. V was cut by 3 bases and J by 0 bases, with 12 bases left in between. The CDR3 is 15 amino acids. Germline V gene data show CDR1 as SGHNT and CDR2 as YENEEA. The full variable domain, completed using reference TRBV11-3 and TRBJ2-7, is EAGVVQSPRYKIIEKKQPVAFWCNPISGHNTLYWYLQNLGQGPELLIRYENEEAVDDSQLPKDRFSAERLKGVDSTLKIQPAELGDSAVYLCASSLPAKSSYEQYFGPGTRLTVT.

This clone was seen once. This chain links TRBV6-8 with TRBJ2-4; D gene ambiguous. The CDR3 totals 17 residues. Germline lookup yields CDR1 MNHGY and CDR2 SAAAGT. V shed 3 bases and J shed 0 bases, with 15 bases lying between them. CDR3 in DNA: TGTGCCAGCAGTTATCGGCAGAACCATCTAGCCAAAAACATTCAGTACTTC. This gives the protein CASSYRQNHLAKNIQYF.

This clone has a handful of counts. V and J are TRBV28 and TRBJ2-6; D is unresolved. CDR3 size: 16 residues. In germline, CDR1 is MDHEN, CDR2 SYDVKM. Trimming removed 5 bases from V and 2 bases from J, with 13 bases in between. Here the CDR3 DNA reads TGTGCCAGCAGTGTGGCCTCGGCCACTGGGGCCAACGTCCTGACTTTC. Protein sequence: CASSVASATGANVLTF.